The present TCR beta chain was sequenced within a study of blood T cells in healthy people across ages. Whole-study results and caveats: Strong correlation was found linking TCR beta diversity to naive T cell percentage.

The CDR3 spans 16 residues. V lost 5 bases and J 0 bases, leaving 11 bases between the germline ends. Germline CDR1 reads SEHNR; CDR2 reads FQNEAQ (reference sequence). Alongside a J-beta primer mix, a sample-barcoded 5' primer served in a second PCR lasting about 7 to 12 cycles. Each CDR3 protein gets one entry after TCRdb re-called the 5' RACE reads with MiXCR. The table has 850,000 to 1,300,000 distinct CDR3 sequences, around 43% seen once. Of note for this clonotype: Antigen specificity is unknown.

The V gene is TRBV7-9, the J gene TRBJ1-6; D not certain. This TCR derives from a woman aged 60-75 years in good health. Sequenced material: blood. In DNA, the CDR3 is TGTGCCAGCAGCCATTCTCTTAGCTCCTATAATTCACCCCTCCACTTT. This encodes CASSHSLSSYNSPLHF.